The 32 T cell receptor beta chains listed next were all sequenced from one sample in a study of blood T cell repertoires in COVID-19. Data came from immunoSEQ multiplex PCR; TCRdb stores just in-frame clones and leaves some out. This sample yields about 240,000 clones, of which roughly 87% are seen a single time; about 2.5% belongs to the top ten. What was sequenced was PBMCs or T cells enriched from blood (not recorded which). These TCRs come from a young woman with acute COVID-19.

This clone was seen just once. Distinct nucleotide sequences in the sample also encode this CDR3. The CDR3 spells CASRDSEANEKLFF. The CDR3 nucleotides are TGTGCCAGCAGGGACAGTGAAGCTAATGAAAAACTGTTTTTT. The chain combines TRBV6-5 with TRBJ1-4; maybe TRBD1 (6 bases). The germline V gene has CDR1 MNHEY and CDR2 SVGAGI. V was shortened by 6 bases and J by 3 bases, with 11 bases between the two germline ends. This CDR3 is built from 14 residues.

V usage is TRBV5-5 and J usage is TRBJ1-1; D might be TRBD1 (5 bases). There are 13 residues in the CDR3. CDR1 and CDR2 from the germline V gene are SGHKS and YYEKEE (reference sequence). The germline V and J ends were trimmed by 4 bases and 7 bases, with 14 bases remaining between them. This chain's CDR3 is CASSPLATGEAFF. The DNA of the CDR3 is TGTGCCAGCAGCCCGTTGGCTACAGGTGAAGCTTTCTTT.

The V gene is TRBV27, the J gene TRBJ2-1; 9 bases are a match to TRBD2. The CDR3 is 14 residues long. The germline V gene has CDR1 MNHEY and CDR2 SMNVEV (reference sequence). Losses at the gene ends were 7 bases for V and 4 bases for J; bases not matched to a gene: 5. In nucleotides, the CDR3 is TGTGCCAGCACCAAGCGGGGGGCGTACAATGAGCAGTTCTTC. It yields the protein CASTKRGAYNEQFF.

CDR3 residues: CASSLSGQGGSPLHF. The DNA for the CDR3 is TGTGCCAGCAGTCTGTCCGGACAGGGAGGATCACCCCTCCACTTT. The V gene is TRBV6-4, the J gene TRBJ1-6, with TRBD1 matching over 8 bases. V lost 5 bases, J lost 10 bases, and 10 bases stayed unmatched. The CDR3 loop spans 15 amino acids. Germline assignment: CDR1 MRHNA and CDR2 SNTAGT.

The gene calls are TRBV6-5 and TRBJ1-4; 7 bases match TRBD1. V was pared by 4 bases and J by 4 bases, with 6 bases of the junction left unmatched. This CDR3 contains 15 residues. Germline V gene data show CDR1 as MNHEY and CDR2 as SVGAGI. CDR3 sequence (DNA): TGTGCCAGCAGTTCACCGGGACAGCTTAATGAAAAACTGTTTTTT. Translated: CASSSPGQLNEKLFF.

This rearrangement joins TRBV7-9 to TRBJ1-2; D unresolved. The germline V gene has CDR1 SEHNR and CDR2 FQNEAQ (reference sequence). V was clipped by 1 base and J by 4 bases, with 7 bases between them. This CDR3 contains 13 residues. In DNA form, the CDR3 reads TGTGCCAGCAGCTTAGATGGAGGCTATGGCTACACCTTC. The encoded protein is CASSLDGGYGYTF.

The V call is TRBV9, the J call TRBJ1-6; 7 bases are shared with TRBD1. The CDR3 is made up of 17 amino acids. With 4 bases clipped from V and 4 bases from J, the junction kept 11 bases outside the gene matches. Germline V gives CDR1 SGDLS, CDR2 YYNGEE. The CDR3 nucleotides read TGTGCCAGCAGCAGAGGTACAGGGGAGGATTATAATTCACCCCTCCACTTT. It translates to CASSRGTGEDYNSPLHF.

J is TRBJ1-5 and V is TRBV12-3 or TRBV12-4; D is perhaps TRBD1 (6 bases). The CDR3 is 13 amino acids. Between the trimmed V and J ends, which lost 5 bases and 3 bases, there was a span of 8 bases. The CDR3 loop is CASSTGYNQPQHF. The CDR3 DNA follows: TGTGCCAGCAGTACAGGGTACAATCAGCCCCAGCATTTT.

V usage is TRBV15 and J usage is TRBJ2-7; TRBD2 agrees at 8 bases. V trimming: 2 bases; J trimming: 1 base; junction bases outside the gene matches: 16. CDR1 LNHNV and CDR2 YYDKDF come from the germline V gene (reference sequence). The CDR3 extends over 19 amino acids. This chain's CDR3 is CATSRPKIAGNRVSYEQYF. DNA of the CDR3: TGTGCCACCAGCAGACCTAAAATAGCGGGGAATAGGGTTTCCTACGAGCAGTACTTC. Combining the CDR3 with reference TRBV15 and TRBJ2-7 gives the whole variable domain DAMVIQNPRYQVTQFGKPVTLSCSQTLNHNVMYWYQQKSSQAPKLLFHYYDKDFNNEADTPDNFQSRRPNTSFCFLDIRSPGLGDTAMYLCATSRPKIAGNRVSYEQYFGPGTRLTVT.

The chain links TRBV5-8 to TRBJ1-2; D call uncertain. The CDR3 has 15 residues. Deletions cut 5 bases from V and 4 bases from J, with 18 bases between. Germline assignment: CDR1 SGHTS and CDR2 YDEGEE. CDR3 sequence reads: CASRPEVETPYGYTF. CDR3 coding DNA: TGTGCCAGCAGACCGGAGGTCGAGACACCCTATGGCTACACCTTC.

The V gene is TRBV11-3, the J gene TRBJ2-2, with 10 bases matching TRBD1. V was clipped by 5 bases and J by 7 bases; unmatched bases: 7. The CDR3 extends over 15 amino acids. Germline V gives CDR1 SGHNT, CDR2 YENEEA. CDR3 in DNA: TGTGCCAGCAGCCCGCGGACAGGGGGGAGCGGGGAGCTGTTTTTT. Translation: CASSPRTGGSGELFF. The variable domain in full, with the rest retrieved from reference TRBV11-3 and TRBJ2-2, is EAGVVQSPRYKIIEKKQPVAFWCNPISGHNTLYWYLQNLGQGPELLIRYENEEAVDDSQLPKDRFSAERLKGVDSTLKIQPAELGDSAVYLCASSPRTGGSGELFFGEGSRLTVL.

This rearrangement joins TRBV19 to TRBJ1-1; D gene uncertain. The CDR3 totals 13 residues. CDR1 is LNHDA, CDR2 SQIVND, per germline (reference sequence). Between the trimmed V and J ends, which lost 3 bases and 7 bases, there was a span of 12 bases. CDR3 in amino acids: CASSMGAINEAFF. As DNA, the CDR3 is TGTGCCAGTAGTATGGGAGCCATTAATGAAGCTTTCTTT.

This chain joins TRBV6-5 and TRBJ2-7, with D hard to call. This CDR3 is built from 13 residues. Trimming stripped 7 bases from V and 1 base from J, with 11 bases between. Germline loops: CDR1 MNHEY, CDR2 SVGAGI. The CDR3 spells CASTEDYSYEQYF. For the CDR3, the DNA is TGTGCCAGCACCGAGGATTATTCCTACGAGCAGTACTTC.

The chain has TRBV18 and TRBJ1-1; D gene uncertain. The V end was cut by 2 bases, the J end by 2 bases, with 6 bases between. This CDR3 has 13 amino acids. CDR1 and CDR2 (germline): KGHSH, LQKENI. The DNA for the CDR3 is TGTGCCAGCTCACCAGACAAAAACACTGAAGCTTTCTTT. It yields the protein CASSPDKNTEAFF.

The gene calls are TRBV5-4 and TRBJ2-5; 7 bases line up with TRBD2. The V and J ends lost 4 bases and 2 bases, in that order; junction bases with no gene match: 8. This CDR3 has 15 amino acids. Germline V gene sequence: CDR1 SGHNT, CDR2 YYREEE (reference sequence). The CDR3 loop is CASSGEQGGQETQYF. The CDR3 DNA reads TGTGCCAGCAGCGGGGAGCAGGGAGGGCAAGAGACCCAGTACTTC.

Concerning this clone itself: The junction departs from the called germline gene at one end, perhaps through a read error. The V call is TRBV5-6, the J call TRBJ1-1, with D possibly matching TRBD1 (5 bases). The germline V gene has CDR1 SGHDT and CDR2 YYEEEE. The CDR3 is 14 residues long. The CDR3 reads CASSFSGRNAEAFF. The CDR3 DNA reads TGTGCCAGCAGCTTCTCAGGGAGGAACGCTGAAGCTTTCTTT.

V and J are TRBV2 and TRBJ2-7; D is uncertain. V was cut by 4 bases and J by 6 bases, with 4 bases left in between. Germline V CDR1 and CDR2: SNHLY, FYNNEI. The CDR3 covers 10 residues. DNA of the CDR3: TGTGCCAGCAGTGGGCCCGAGCAGTACTTC. Amino acid sequence: CASSGPEQYF. The variable domain in full, completed from reference TRBV2 and TRBJ2-7, reads EPEVTQTPSHQVTQMGQEVILRCVPISNHLYFYWYRQILGQKVEFLVSFYNNEISEKSEIFDDQFSVERPDGSNFTLKIRSTKLEDSAMYFCASSGPEQYFGPGTRLTVT.

The genes are TRBV7-9 and TRBJ1-2; TRBD1 might be the D (6 bases). V lost 3 bases and J 5 bases, leaving 16 bases between the germline ends. CDR1 and CDR2 from the germline V gene are SEHNR and FQNEAQ (reference sequence). The CDR3 spans 15 residues. CDR3 coding DNA: TGTGCCAGCAGCTTGACCGGGACAACTGTATATGGCTACACCTTC. This gives the protein CASSLTGTTVYGYTF.

The chain carries TRBV9 and TRBJ1-5; TRBD1 aligns across 8 bases. The V gene end was trimmed by 4 bases and the J gene end by 7 bases; junction bases not matched to a gene: 7. CDR1 is SGDLS and CDR2 is YYNGEE in the germline V gene. This CDR3 is 14 amino acids long. The CDR3 DNA follows: TGTGCCAGCAGCCGAGCAGGGGGCGCGCAGCCCCAGCATTTT. Its translation is CASSRAGGAQPQHF.

The chain has TRBV19 and TRBJ1-5; 9 nucleotides line up with TRBD1. Germline trimming cut 10 bases from V and 5 bases from J; bases unmatched to any gene: 9. The CDR3 extends over 14 amino acids. CDR1 is LNHDA, CDR2 SQIVND, per germline (reference sequence). The CDR3 coding sequence is TGTGCCACAAGGCGAACAGGGGGCCATCAGCCCCAGCATTTT. Protein product: CATRRTGGHQPQHF.

This clone showed up just once. V and J are TRBV4-1 and TRBJ1-4; TRBD1 agrees at 8 bases. Germline CDR1 MGHRA, CDR2 YSYEKL. The CDR3 contains 15 residues. Trimming took 6 bases from V and 2 from J; bases not matched to a gene: 5. The CDR3 protein is CASRQQGVTNEKLFF. CDR3 DNA: TGCGCCAGCAGACAACAGGGGGTTACTAATGAAAAACTGTTTTTT.

Of note for this clone: The junction departs from the called germline gene at one end, perhaps through a read error. The gene calls are TRBV12-5 and TRBJ2-1; 8 positions agree with TRBD1. There are 12 residues in the CDR3. Germline lookup yields CDR1 LGHNT and CDR2 FRNRAP. CDR3 sequence (DNA): TGTGCTAGTGGTTTGGTGTGGACAGGGAGGATCTTC. Protein: CASGLVWTGRIF.

CDR3 nucleotides: TGTGCCAGCTCACCAGAAGCCCAAAGCAATCAGCCCCAGCATTTT. It is translated as CASSPEAQSNQPQHF. J is TRBJ1-5 and V is TRBV18, with D hard to call. V lost 2 bases and J lost 1, with 9 bases in between. This CDR3 has 15 amino acids. Germline values: CDR1 KGHSH, CDR2 LQKENI.

The chain couples TRBV4-1 to TRBJ2-1, with 8 bases lining up with TRBD2. Losses at the gene ends were 2 bases for V and 7 bases for J; bases not matched to a gene: 13. Germline values: CDR1 MGHRA, CDR2 YSYEKL. The CDR3 length is 17 residues. CDR3 loop: CASSQPTGGGRRNEQFF. The CDR3 coding sequence is TGCGCCAGCAGCCAACCCACGGGAGGGGGGCGCAGGAATGAGCAGTTCTTC.

CDR3 amino acids: CASSLAGNYGYTF. Here the CDR3 DNA reads TGTGCCAGCAGTTTAGCAGGGAACTATGGCTACACCTTC. The chain employs TRBV27 and TRBJ1-2; tentatively, D is TRBD1 (5 bases). The germline V gene has CDR1 MNHEY and CDR2 SMNVEV (reference sequence). The CDR3 is 13 amino acids. V was trimmed by 2 bases and J by 2 bases, leaving 6 bases between them.

The chain has TRBV11-3 and TRBJ2-3, with 11 bases that match TRBD1. The trim removed 3 bases at V and 4 bases at J, leaving 9 bases unmatched. Germline V gene data show CDR1 as SGHNT and CDR2 as YENEEA. The CDR3 has 17 residues. The CDR3 loop reads CASSFSFRGQGADTQYF. As DNA, the CDR3 is TGTGCCAGCAGCTTTTCGTTCCGGGGACAGGGGGCAGATACGCAGTATTTT. Full variable domain (rest looked up from reference TRBV11-3 and TRBJ2-3): EAGVVQSPRYKIIEKKQPVAFWCNPISGHNTLYWYLQNLGQGPELLIRYENEEAVDDSQLPKDRFSAERLKGVDSTLKIQPAELGDSAVYLCASSFSFRGQGADTQYFGPGTRLTVL.

This clone was counted only a few times. J is TRBJ2-2 and V is TRBV5-1; 7 bases match TRBD2. Per the germline V gene, CDR1 is SGHRS and CDR2 is YFSETQ. After removal of 1 base from V and 4 bases from J, the junction contained 4 bases not matched to a gene. This CDR3 is built from 15 residues. The CDR3 reads CASSLRSGGTGELFF. Here the CDR3 DNA reads TGCGCCAGCAGCTTGAGGTCGGGGGGCACCGGGGAGCTGTTTTTT.

The rearrangement joins TRBV6-2 or TRBV6-3 to TRBJ1-1; 8 bases map to TRBD1. From germline, CDR1 is MNHEY and CDR2 SVGEGT. The CDR3 contains 16 residues. After removal of 2 bases from V and 0 bases from J, the junction contained 5 bases not matched to a gene. The CDR3 sequence: CASSYGQGALNTEAFF. CDR3 sequence (DNA): TGTGCCAGCAGTTACGGACAGGGCGCTTTGAACACTGAAGCTTTCTTT.

The chain couples TRBV24-1 to TRBJ1-4; D is unresolved. CDR1 and CDR2 from the germline V gene are KGHDR and SFDVKD. Trimming removed 6 bases at V and 2 bases at J, with 12 bases between. The CDR3 runs 15 residues. CDR3: CATSPRWFTNEKLFF. The DNA for the CDR3 is TGTGCCACCAGTCCGAGGTGGTTTACTAATGAAAAACTGTTTTTT.

The chain carries TRBV19 and TRBJ1-5; 8 bases are a match to TRBD1. The CDR3 contains 14 residues. In germline, CDR1 is LNHDA, CDR2 SQIVND (reference sequence). The V gene end was trimmed by 7 bases and the J gene end by 5 bases; junction bases not matched to a gene: 7. The DNA of the CDR3 is TGTGCCAGTACTCCGGGACAGGCGGATCAGCCCCAGCATTTT. Protein sequence: CASTPGQADQPQHF.

The CDR3: CASSRQIYGYTF. In DNA form, the CDR3 reads TGTGCCAGCAGTCGACAGATCTATGGCTACACCTTC. The rearrangement links TRBV12-3 or TRBV12-4 to TRBJ1-2, with D perhaps matching TRBD1 (5 bases). This CDR3 spans 12 amino acids. V dropped 5 bases and J dropped 4 bases, with 8 bases sitting between them.

This clone was seen once. V gene TRBV10-3 combines with J gene TRBJ1-3; possible D gene TRBD1, 6 bases. The CDR3 has 15 amino acids. Germline V gene data show CDR1 as ENHRY and CDR2 as SYGVKD. V gave up 5 bases and J gave up 0 bases, with 11 bases separating them. The CDR3 spells CAISWMDSSGNTIYF. CDR3 DNA: TGTGCCATCAGTTGGATGGACAGCTCTGGAAACACCATATATTTT.